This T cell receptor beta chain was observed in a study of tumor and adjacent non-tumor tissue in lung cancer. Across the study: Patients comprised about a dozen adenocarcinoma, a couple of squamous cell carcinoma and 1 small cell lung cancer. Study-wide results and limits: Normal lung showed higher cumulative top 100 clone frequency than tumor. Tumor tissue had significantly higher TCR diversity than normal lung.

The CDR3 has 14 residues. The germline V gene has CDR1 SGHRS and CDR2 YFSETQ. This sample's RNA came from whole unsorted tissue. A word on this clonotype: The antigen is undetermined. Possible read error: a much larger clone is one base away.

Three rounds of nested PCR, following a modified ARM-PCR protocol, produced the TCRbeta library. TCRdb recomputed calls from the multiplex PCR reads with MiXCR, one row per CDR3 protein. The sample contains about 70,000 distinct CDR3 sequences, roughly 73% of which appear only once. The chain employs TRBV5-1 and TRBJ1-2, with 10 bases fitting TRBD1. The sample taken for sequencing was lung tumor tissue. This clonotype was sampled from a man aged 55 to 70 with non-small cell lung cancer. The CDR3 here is CASSSGTGVDGCTF. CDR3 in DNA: TGCGCCAGCAGCTCTGGGACAGGGGTAGATGGCTGCACCTTC.